This TCR beta chain emerged from a study of T cell clonality in common variable immunodeficiency. Blood samples were heparinized, about 5 to 9 ml per donor. Overall study findings and caveats: CVID subjects showed higher TCRbeta clonality than healthy controls. Common variable immunodeficiency TCR beta sequences reportedly had fewer deletions and N-nucleotide insertions. Compared with controls, CVID subjects had fewer shared TCRbeta clones.

On this clone: Its antigen is not known. The CDR3 end is not reached by the read, which stops 3 residues before it; the germline J gene fills it in.

Generated by immunoSEQ multiplex PCR, the TCRdb table keeps only in-frame clones and is missing some. The table lists under 20,000 clones, with no singletons. This CDR3 region has 15 residues. After removal of 4 bases from V and 3 bases from J, the junction contained 5 bases not matched to a gene. Germline-derived CDR1 and CDR2 are SQVTM and ANQGSEA. The V gene is TRBV29-1, the J gene TRBJ2-3; TRBD2 aligns across 12 bases. This TCR derives from a human donor with common variable immunodeficiency. Input material: peripheral blood mononuclear cells. This CDR3 reads CSVGRTSGATDTQYF. The sequenced part of the CDR3 DNA is TGCAGCGTTGGTCGGACTAGCGGGGCAACAGATACG.